The 27 T cell receptor beta chains presented below share a single source sample, sequenced in a study of T-cell reconstitution after alpha-beta-depleted transplantation in children. TCRbeta library construction was performed incorporating unique molecular identifiers. One entry per CDR3 protein results from TCRdb running MiXCR on the PCR reads. Among 240,000 or so distinct CDR3 sequences listed, less than 9% were seen once. The material sequenced was PBMCs, mostly from graft donor cells, taken 180 days after TCRalphabeta/CD19-depleted stem cell transplant. The receptors were sampled from a male patient aged 10-17 years who had a stem cell transplant for acute lymphoblastic leukemia, so the T cells may come from the graft donor.

The chain joins TRBV7-6 to TRBJ2-3; 7 nucleotides match TRBD2. Trimming removed 2 bases from V and 4 bases from J; junction bases left unmatched: 6. Germline V gene data show CDR1 as SGHVS and CDR2 as FNYEAQ. This CDR3 is 15 amino acids long. CDR3 sequence: CASSLSGGGPDTQYF. The CDR3 region has the DNA TGTGCCAGCAGCTTAAGTGGGGGGGGACCAGATACGCAGTATTTT.

This clonotype was recorded at least ten times. The rearrangement joins TRBV7-9 to TRBJ1-1; 8 bases agree with TRBD1. Trimming took 4 bases from V and 6 from J; bases not matched to a gene: 7. This CDR3 comprises 14 residues. Germline values: CDR1 SEHNR, CDR2 FQNEAQ (reference sequence). DNA for the CDR3: TGTGCCAGCAGCTCTGGACAGGGAAGGGCTGAAGCTTTCTTT. The encoded protein is CASSSGQGRAEAFF. Drawing the rest from reference TRBV7-9 and TRBJ1-1, the complete variable domain is DTGVSQNPRHKITKRGQNVTFRCDPISEHNRLYWYRQTLGQGPEFLTYFQNEAQLEKSRLLSDRFSAERPKGSFSTLEIQRTEQGDSAMYLCASSSGQGRAEAFFGQGTRLTVV.

Concerning this clonotype itself: A read error may explain this, as a much larger clone is one base away. The gene calls are TRBV6-2 or TRBV6-3 and TRBJ1-2, with D possibly matching TRBD1 (6 bases). Per germline, CDR1 MNHEY and CDR2 SVGEGT. V gave up 0 bases and J gave up 4 bases, with 12 bases separating them. This CDR3 is 15 amino acids long. CDR3 region: CASSYSAGAPYGYTF. CDR3 in DNA: TGTGCCAGCAGTTACTCGGCAGGGGCGCCCTATGGCTACACCTTC.

This clonotype was recorded many times. This chain joins TRBV12-3 or TRBV12-4 and TRBJ1-4; TRBD1 is a possible D gene (6 bases). Trimming cost V 5 bases and J 6 bases, with 10 bases left between them. The CDR3 length is 13 residues. In DNA form, the CDR3 reads TGTGCCAGCAGTCTAAGGGGGGATGAAAAACTGTTTTTT. It specifies CASSLRGDEKLFF.

In this sample, this clonotype turned up many times. The gene calls are TRBV4-3 and TRBJ1-1; D is possibly TRBD1 (5 bases). Per germline, CDR1 LGHNA and CDR2 YSLEER. V was pared by 4 bases and J by 1 base, with 13 bases between. The CDR3 covers 15 residues. The DNA for the CDR3 is TGCGCCAGCAGCCCCCAAGGGGCGGCGAACACTGAAGCTTTCTTT. Translation gives CASSPQGAANTEAFF.

This clonotype was seen repeatedly, ten times or more. The chain carries TRBV20-1 and TRBJ1-4; D possibly corresponds to TRBD1 (6 bases). Germline V gives CDR1 DFQATT, CDR2 SNEGSKA (reference sequence). V lost 2 bases and J 7 bases, leaving 20 bases between the germline ends. The CDR3 contains 16 residues. The DNA for the CDR3 is TGCAGTGCTAGAAGGGTGTCGGGCAGGGGAGGTGAAAAACTGTTTTTT. It codes for CSARRVSGRGGEKLFF.

This clonotype has a count of ten or more. CDR3 loop: CASSPSARTDTQYF. The CDR3 coding sequence is TGTGCCAGCAGCCCTAGCGCCCGCACAGATACGCAGTATTTT. V is TRBV12-3 or TRBV12-4 and J is TRBJ2-3, with D possibly matching TRBD2 (6 bases). The V end was cut by 6 bases, the J end by 1 base, with 11 bases between. The CDR3 is 14 residues long.

This clonotype has at least ten counts. The chain recombines TRBV4-2 with TRBJ1-1; D unclear. CDR3 length: 17 residues. CDR1 LGHNA and CDR2 YNFKEQ come from the germline V gene. Trimming took 1 base from V and 0 from J, leaving 15 bases between them. CDR3 sequence: CASSQGGLGMVNTEAFF. CDR3 nucleotides: TGTGCCAGCAGCCAAGGTGGATTGGGTATGGTGAACACTGAAGCTTTCTTT.

This clonotype was recorded at least ten times. The chain uses TRBV24-1 and TRBJ1-2; D call uncertain. The germline CDR1 and CDR2 sequences are KGHDR and SFDVKD. The germline V and J ends were trimmed by 7 bases and 0 bases, with 5 bases remaining between them. The CDR3 totals 12 residues. CDR3 nucleotide sequence: TGTGCCACCAGGGACCCTAACTATGGCTACACCTTC. Its translation: CATRDPNYGYTF.

This clonotype was observed at least ten times. CDR3 nucleotides: TGTGCCAGCAGCGTGGGGCACTCTCTCTTCTCTGGGGCCAACGTCCTGACTTTC. It codes for CASSVGHSLFSGANVLTF. The genes are TRBV9 and TRBJ2-6; D may be TRBD1 (5 bases). Deletions cut 2 bases from V and 0 bases from J, with 15 bases between. From germline, CDR1 is SGDLS and CDR2 YYNGEE. The CDR3 runs 18 residues.

In this sample, this clonotype turned up many times. The chain employs TRBV21-1 and TRBJ1-2; the table assigns TRBD1, which was not confirmed against the DNA. TRBV21-1 is a known pseudogene. This CDR3 spans 16 amino acids. CDR3 nucleotide sequence: TGTGCCAGCAGCAAAAGGAGTCGTAGGACAGACTATGGCTACACCTTC. This encodes CASSKRSRRTDYGYTF.

This clonotype was counted many times. One end of the junction is discordant with germline, which a read error may explain. This sequence joins TRBV3-1 and TRBJ2-7; TRBD1 matches at 7 bases. The CDR3 covers 16 residues. Per germline, CDR1 LGHDT and CDR2 YNNKEL (reference sequence). The CDR3 is CASSKETGPPSYEQYF. In DNA, the CDR3 is TGTGCCAGCAGCAAAGAGACAGGGCCGCCATCCTACGAGCAGTACTTC.

Only a few counts were recorded for this clonotype. The chain links TRBV5-5 to TRBJ1-2; tentative D call: TRBD1 (5 bases). V was cut by 0 bases and J by 4 bases, with 10 bases left in between. The CDR3 spans 14 residues. Germline assignment: CDR1 SGHKS and CDR2 YYEKEE (reference sequence). Here the CDR3 DNA reads TGTGCCAGCAGCTTGGTTCAAGACAGCTATGGCTACACCTTC. Its protein is CASSLVQDSYGYTF.

This clonotype was recorded at least ten times. The chain carries TRBV19 and TRBJ1-2; D call uncertain. Per the germline V gene, CDR1 is LNHDA and CDR2 is SQIVND (reference sequence). V was pared by 3 bases and J by 4 bases, with 12 bases between. The CDR3 contains 14 residues. CDR3 coding DNA: TGTGCCAGTAGTATTAACCCACTCCTCTATGGCTACACCTTC. This codes for CASSINPLLYGYTF.

At least ten counts were recorded for this clonotype. V usage is TRBV7-2 and J usage is TRBJ2-1; D not certain. V was shortened by 5 bases and J by 11 bases, with 13 bases between the two germline ends. CDR3 length: 12 residues. Germline V gives CDR1 SGHTA, CDR2 FQGNSA. This CDR3 is CASSLLREKQFF. Written as DNA, the CDR3 is TGTGCCAGCAGCCTCCTTAGGGAAAAGCAGTTCTTC.

In this sample, this clonotype turned up many times. The rearrangement joins TRBV6-5 to TRBJ2-7; TRBD1 agrees at 7 bases. Germline V lookup: CDR1 MNHEY, CDR2 SVGAGI. Losses at the gene ends were 1 base for V and 5 bases for J; bases not matched to a gene: 8. This CDR3 has 15 residues. The CDR3 reads CASSYWDRGKDEQYF. In DNA form, the CDR3 reads TGTGCCAGCAGTTACTGGGACAGAGGTAAGGACGAGCAGTACTTC.

A word on this clonotype: Sequence at one end of the junction differs from germline and may be a read error. The genes are TRBV28 and TRBJ2-3; possible D gene TRBD1, 5 bases. The CDR3 consists of 14 residues. Germline V gene sequence: CDR1 MDHEN, CDR2 SYDVKM. CDR3 region: CASGFGHITDTQYF. The CDR3, as DNA: TGTGCCAGCGGTTTTGGACACATCACAGATACGCAGTATTTT.

Ten or more counts support this clonotype. J is TRBJ2-3 and V is TRBV4-2, with 15 bases that match TRBD2. J was trimmed by 0 bases and V by 6 bases; bases with no gene match: 13. This CDR3 is built from 20 residues. Germline CDR1 is LGHNA and CDR2 is YNFKEQ. The CDR3 is CASSQPGTSGGLPSTDTQYF. The CDR3 region has the DNA TGTGCCAGCAGTCAACCCGGGACTAGCGGGGGGCTCCCAAGCACAGATACGCAGTATTTT.

This clonotype has ten or more counts. V is TRBV15 and J is TRBJ2-2; D is perhaps TRBD1 or TRBD2 (5 bases each). Germline CDR1 and CDR2: LNHNV and YYDKDF (reference sequence). Between the trimmed V and J ends, which lost 4 bases and 0 bases, there was a span of 12 bases. The CDR3 has 16 residues. CDR3 in amino acids: CATSTPRDANTGELFF. CDR3 coding DNA: TGTGCCACCAGCACCCCGAGGGACGCGAACACCGGGGAGCTGTTTTTT.

CDR3 nucleotide sequence: TGCAGTGCTTGGGAAGAGACCCAGTACTTC. Translated: CSAWEETQYF. The chain recombines TRBV20-1 with TRBJ2-5; D not resolved. Trimming removed 5 bases at V and 3 bases at J, with 4 bases between. The CDR3 contains 10 residues. CDR1 is DFQATT and CDR2 is SNEGSKA in the germline V gene (reference sequence).

This rearrangement joins TRBV24-1 to TRBJ2-5; TRBD2 agrees at 7 bases. The CDR3 is made up of 17 amino acids. CDR1 and CDR2 from the germline V gene are KGHDR and SFDVKD. The trim removed 0 bases at V and 5 bases at J, leaving 11 bases unmatched. The CDR3 protein is CATSDLRGDGIRETQYF. CDR3 sequence (DNA): TGTGCCACCAGTGATTTGCGGGGGGACGGAATAAGGGAGACCCAGTACTTC.

The sample holds many counts of this clonotype. J is TRBJ2-3 and V is TRBV20-1; TRBD2 matches at 8 bases. CDR3 length: 14 residues. The germline V gene has CDR1 DFQATT and CDR2 SNEGSKA (reference sequence). J was trimmed by 0 bases and V by 5 bases; bases with no gene match: 4. Here the CDR3 reads CSAHGGASTDTQYF. The CDR3 region has the DNA TGCAGTGCTCACGGGGGGGCCAGCACAGATACGCAGTATTTT.

This clonotype came up many times. The V and J genes are TRBV9 and TRBJ2-7; the D gene is possibly TRBD1 (6 bases). V shed 4 bases and J shed 3 bases, with 11 bases lying between them. In germline, CDR1 is SGDLS, CDR2 YYNGEE. The CDR3 consists of 13 residues. The CDR3 DNA follows: TGTGCCAGCAGCCACAGGGCTTACTACGAGCAGTACTTC. Translated, it gives CASSHRAYYEQYF.

This clonotype has ten or more counts. The chain joins TRBV5-1 to TRBJ1-1; tentative D call: TRBD1 (5 bases). Trimming shortened V by 2 bases and J by 1 base, and 9 bases separated the two germline ends. The length of the CDR3 is 14 residues. Germline lookup yields CDR1 SGHRS and CDR2 YFSETQ. CDR3 in DNA: TGCGCCAGCAGCTTCCTGGGGGAGAACACTGAAGCTTTCTTT. Translation: CASSFLGENTEAFF.

This clonotype was counted a few times. The chain couples TRBV5-1 to TRBJ2-3, with D perhaps matching TRBD2 (5 bases). Germline V gene sequence: CDR1 SGHRS, CDR2 YFSETQ. There are 13 residues in the CDR3. V gave up 7 bases and J gave up 5 bases, with 14 bases separating them. The CDR3 DNA reads as TGCGCCAGCGAGATGGGAGAGGAAGATACGCAGTATTTT. As protein: CASEMGEEDTQYF.

The rearrangement uses TRBV6-2 or TRBV6-3 and TRBJ2-6, with TRBD1 identical over 7 bases. The V and J ends lost 4 bases and 6 bases, in that order; junction bases with no gene match: 6. CDR3 length: 15 amino acids. Germline V gene lookup returns CDR1 MNHEY and CDR2 SVGEGT. CDR3 loop: CASSLPGGSANVLTF. The DNA for the CDR3 is TGTGCCAGCAGTTTACCAGGGGGTTCGGCCAACGTCCTGACTTTC.

CDR3 in DNA: TGCAATGCCCTGGACAGGCGGAATCAGCCCCAGCATTTT. Protein product: CNALDRRNQPQHF. This rearrangement joins TRBV20-1 to TRBJ1-5, with TRBD1 identical over 7 bases. Germline CDR1 reads DFQATT; CDR2 reads SNEGSKA (reference sequence). The CDR3 contains 13 residues.